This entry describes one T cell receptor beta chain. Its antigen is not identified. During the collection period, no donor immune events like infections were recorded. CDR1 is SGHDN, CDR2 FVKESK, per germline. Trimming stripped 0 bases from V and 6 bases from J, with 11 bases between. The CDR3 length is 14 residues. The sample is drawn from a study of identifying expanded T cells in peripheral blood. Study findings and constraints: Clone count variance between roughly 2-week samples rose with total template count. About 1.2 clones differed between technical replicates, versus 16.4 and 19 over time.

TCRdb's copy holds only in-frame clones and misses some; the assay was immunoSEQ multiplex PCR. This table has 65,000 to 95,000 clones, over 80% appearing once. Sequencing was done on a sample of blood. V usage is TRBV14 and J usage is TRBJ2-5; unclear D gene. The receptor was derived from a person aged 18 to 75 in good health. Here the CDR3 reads CASSQDLGSQTQYF. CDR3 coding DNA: TGTGCCAGCAGCCAAGATCTAGGGTCACAGACCCAGTACTTC.